The next 15 T cell receptor beta chains were all read from a single sample in a study of shared clonotypes between healthy human individuals. TCRdb's copy holds only in-frame clones and misses some; the assay was immunoSEQ multiplex PCR. The repertoire holds a few million clones, with more than 80% as singletons. Sequenced: naive CD4+ T cells sorted from blood. The sample's subset: CD45RA+ positively selected. These receptors were collected from a man younger than 30 in good health.

The gene calls are TRBV30 and TRBJ1-5, with 9 bases lining up with TRBD1. The germline gives CDR1 GTSNPN, CDR2 SVGIG (reference sequence). The CDR3 runs 14 residues. J lost 6 bases, V lost 0 bases, and 3 bases had no gene match. The CDR3 nucleotides read TGTGCCTGGAGTGTGTCGGACAGGGGTCAGCCCCAGCATTTT. As protein: CAWSVSDRGQPQHF.

This clone came up once. Additional DNA sequences in this sample encode the identical CDR3. This sequence joins TRBV7-9 and TRBJ2-1; 10 nucleotides match TRBD2. J lost 2 bases, V lost 2 bases, and 6 bases had no gene match. Germline V gene sequence: CDR1 SEHNR, CDR2 FQNEAQ (reference sequence). The CDR3 runs 17 residues. CDR3 sequence reads: CASSLFPSGSPYNEQFF. For the CDR3, the DNA is TGTGCCAGCAGCTTATTTCCTAGCGGGAGTCCCTACAATGAGCAGTTCTTC.

J is TRBJ2-2 and V is TRBV4-2; D may be TRBD2 (6 bases). The CDR3 is 23 residues long. Trimming left V 1 base short and J 0 bases short, with 30 bases between. CDR1 and CDR2 (germline): LGHNA, YNFKEQ. In DNA, the CDR3 is TGTGCCAGCAGCCAAGTACGGCCAGGGAGGACAATCAGCTCTCCCACGAACACCGGGGAGCTGTTTTTT. Translation: CASSQVRPGRTISSPTNTGELFF.

The genes are TRBV5-6 and TRBJ2-1, with D unresolved. The CDR3 has 13 residues. Between the trimmed V and J ends, which lost 1 base and 9 bases, there was a span of 11 bases. Germline CDR1 reads SGHDT; CDR2 reads YYEEEE. CDR3 nucleotides: TGTGCCAGCAGCTTGCTAGATTCGGTTGAGCAGTTCTTC. Residues: CASSLLDSVEQFF. The full variable domain, rest sourced from reference TRBV5-6 and TRBJ2-1, is DAGVTQSPTHLIKTRGQQVTLRCSPKSGHDTVSWYQQALGQGPQFIFQYYEEEERQRGNFPDRFSGHQFPNYSSELNVNALLLGDSALYLCASSLLDSVEQFFGPGTRLTVL.

The genes are TRBV7-2 and TRBJ1-4; maybe TRBD1 (5 bases). The CDR3 covers 16 residues. Germline V lookup: CDR1 SGHTA, CDR2 FQGNSA. The V and J ends lost 0 bases and 0 bases respectively, with 8 bases between them. The DNA of the CDR3 is TGTGCCAGCAGCTTAGCAAAGACAGCAACTAATGAAAAACTGTTTTTT. It yields the protein CASSLAKTATNEKLFF.

The chain joins TRBV15 to TRBJ1-2; D call uncertain. The CDR3 is made up of 16 amino acids. Germline CDR1 reads LNHNV; CDR2 reads YYDKDF (reference sequence). V was shortened by 0 bases and J by 0 bases, with 11 bases between the two germline ends. CDR3 in amino acids: CATSRDVTEANYGYTF. The CDR3 nucleotides read TGTGCCACCAGCAGAGATGTAACAGAAGCTAACTATGGCTACACCTTC.

This chain connects TRBV6-5 to TRBJ1-5; D remains ambiguous. The CDR3 contains 13 residues. Trimming stripped 5 bases from V and 8 bases from J, with 13 bases between. CDR1 is MNHEY, CDR2 SVGAGI, per germline. CDR3 protein: CASSKSRPEPQHF. Here the CDR3 DNA reads TGTGCCAGCAGTAAGTCTCGTCCCGAGCCCCAGCATTTT.

V gene TRBV30 combines with J gene TRBJ2-5; D is uncertain. Germline V gene sequence: CDR1 GTSNPN, CDR2 SVGIG (reference sequence). V was clipped by 8 bases and J by 5 bases, with 9 bases between them. This CDR3 has 10 amino acids. In nucleotides, the CDR3 is TGTGCCCACGGAAGGGAGACCCAGTACTTC. Encoded protein: CAHGRETQYF.

The rearrangement links TRBV10-2 to TRBJ2-1, with D perhaps TRBD1 (5 bases). The length of the CDR3 is 12 residues. Per the germline V gene, CDR1 is WSHSY and CDR2 is SAAADI. The ends were cut back, 4 bases at V and 8 bases at J, with 9 bases in the middle. CDR3 nucleotide sequence: TGCGCCAGCAGTGTGGCAGGGCATGAGCAGTTCTTC. Translating it yields CASSVAGHEQFF.

As concerns this clone: The junction does not match germline at one end; this may be a read error. The J gene is TRBJ1-4, the V gene TRBV6-5, with D possibly TRBD1 on 6 matching bases. Germline lookup yields CDR1 MNHEY and CDR2 SVGAGI. The CDR3 length is 15 residues. CDR3 protein: CASSSSSRGNEELFF. The DNA for the CDR3 is TGTGCCAGCAGCTCATCGAGTAGGGGGAATGAAGAACTGTTTTTT.

The chain combines TRBV6-6 with TRBJ1-2; D is unclear. Looked up from germline, CDR1 is MNHNY and CDR2 is SVGAGI (reference sequence). This CDR3 comprises 13 residues. The V and J ends lost 0 bases and 3 bases respectively, with 5 bases between them. CDR3 nucleotides: TGTGCCAGCAGTTACTCGGTCTACTATGGCTACACCTTC. It yields the protein CASSYSVYYGYTF.

In regard to this clone: Other DNA sequences in the same sample also yield this CDR3. This chain connects TRBV5-4 to TRBJ2-3; possibly TRBD1 or TRBD2 for D (5 bases each). Looked up from germline, CDR1 is SGHNT and CDR2 is YYREEE (reference sequence). The CDR3 totals 13 residues. V was shortened by 0 bases and J by 6 bases, with 8 bases between the two germline ends. The CDR3 sequence: CASSLAGGDTQYF. The CDR3 DNA is TGTGCCAGCAGCTTGGCTGGGGGTGATACGCAGTATTTT.

This rearrangement joins TRBV7-2 to TRBJ1-2; possibly TRBD1 for D (5 bases). Trimming pared 4 bases from V and 1 base from J, leaving 16 bases between. Germline V lookup: CDR1 SGHTA, CDR2 FQGNSA. The CDR3 runs to 16 residues. The CDR3 loop reads CASSSHRGLDNYGYTF. The DNA of the CDR3 is TGTGCCAGCAGCTCTCATAGGGGCTTGGATAACTATGGCTACACCTTC.

V is TRBV6-6 and J is TRBJ2-7, with 11 bases aligning to TRBD2. V trimming: 6 bases; J trimming: 3 bases; junction bases outside the gene matches: 7. CDR3 length equals 15 residues. The germline CDR1 and CDR2 sequences are MNHNY and SVGAGI (reference sequence). The CDR3 DNA sequence: TGTGCCAGCAGGGAACTAGCGGGAGTAGTCTACGAGCAGTACTTC. Its protein product is CASRELAGVVYEQYF.

This sequence joins TRBV14 and TRBJ2-7; 8 bases agree with TRBD1. Germline CDR1 and CDR2: SGHDN and FVKESK. This CDR3 is 15 amino acids long. The ends lost 4 bases at V and 3 bases at J; junction bases unmatched: 8. The chain's CDR3 is CASSPLGQGSYEQYF. DNA of the CDR3: TGTGCCAGCAGCCCCCTAGGACAGGGAAGCTACGAGCAGTACTTC.